The rows below give T cell receptor beta chains drawn from one sample of a study of blood T cell repertoires in COVID-19. The protocol was immunoSEQ multiplex PCR, while the TCRdb copy is restricted to in-frame clones and leaves out a portion. This sample has 100,000 to 120,000 clones; around 84% occur once, and the top ten carry 10% to 15%. The sequencing sample was made of peripheral blood. The receptor source for this set is a human donor in a cohort sampled during active COVID-19. The CDR3 runs from the conserved cysteine through the conserved F or W. D genes are given only for firm matches. Clone sizes are given selectively: once, few, many, or a class where the clone is expanded.

few TRBJ2-7 TRBD1 TRBV11-2 TGTGCCAGCAGCTCCCGGGGGGACAGGGTCTACGAGCAGTACTTC CASSSRGDRVYEQYF
. TRBJ1-1 . TRBV28 TGTGCCAGCAGCCTACAGGGAAGGACTGAAGCTTTCTTT CASSLQGRTEAFF
once TRBJ1-2 . TRBV24-1 TGTGCCACCAGTAATATAAGGGACACTTGGATTAACTATGGCTACACCTTC CATSNIRDTWINYGYTF
. TRBJ1-4 . TRBV27 TGTGCCAGCAGTTTACGGGGGGGCCGCACTAATGAAAAACTGTTTTTT CASSLRGGRTNEKLFF
. TRBJ2-7 . TRBV4-1 TGCGCCAGCAGCCGAACCGGGAAAGGTACACCCCCCGCCTACTACGAGCAGTACTTC CASSRTGKGTPPAYYEQYF
. TRBJ1-2 TRBD1 TRBV19 TGTGCCAGTACCCTTAAGAACAGGGGGATGGTCTATGGCTACACCTTC CASTLKNRGMVYGYTF
. TRBJ1-1 . TRBV5-1 TGCGCCAGCAGCTTTCGGGGTGGTGGAGCTTTCTTT CASSFRGGGAFF
. TRBJ1-1 . TRBV29-1 TGCAGCGTTGGAGCACCTAACACTGAAGCTTTCTTT CSVGAPNTEAFF
once TRBJ1-6 . TRBV30 TGTGCCTTCCGACAGACTAATTCACCCCTCCACTTT CAFRQTNSPLHF
. TRBJ2-3 TRBD2 TRBV25-1 TGTGCCAGCAGTGAGCATAGCGGGGTGAGCACAGATACGCAGTATTTT CASSEHSGVSTDTQYF
. TRBJ2-7 . TRBV6-6 TGTGCCAGCAGTAAAGGGGTCGGGTCCTACGAGCAGTACTTC CASSKGVGSYEQYF
once TRBJ2-7 . TRBV7-2 TGTGCCAGCAGCTTAGCCCGGGAATCCTACGAGCAGTACTTC CASSLARESYEQYF
. TRBJ1-6 TRBD1 TRBV6-6 TGTGCCAGCACCTCACTGAAGGGGGCCACTAATTCACCCCTCCACTTT CASTSLKGATNSPLHF
once TRBJ1-4 . TRBV10-3 TGTGCCATCAGTGAGGAGGGACTCGGTGAAAAACTGTTTTTT CAISEEGLGEKLFF
few TRBJ2-7 TRBD1 TRBV5-5 TGTGCCAGCAGCTCGGGACAGGCTCACTACGAGCAGTACTTC CASSSGQAHYEQYF
. TRBJ2-3 TRBD2 TRBV11-2 TGTGCCAGCAGCTTATCGCGGGGGAGCACAGATACGCAGTATTTT CASSLSRGSTDTQYF
. TRBJ1-1 . TRBV2 TGTGCCAGCAGGTACTCTGAAGCTTTCTTT CASRYSEAFF
. TRBJ2-6 . TRBV10-3 TGTGCCATCCGGACTTCGGGGGCCAACGTCCTGACTTTC CAIRTSGANVLTF
. TRBJ2-1 . TRBV12-5 TGTGCTAGTGGTCTACGGCTGTCGAGGGTCTCGAAGGACAATGAGCAGTTCTTC CASGLRLSRVSKDNEQFF
. TRBJ2-7 . TRBV7-2 TGTGCCAGCAGCTTAATTTCGAGGAACGAGCAGTACTTC CASSLISRNEQYF
. TRBJ2-4 . TRBV5-5 TGTGCCAGCAGCTTTAGGGGCCAGGCCAAAAACATTCAGTACTTC CASSFRGQAKNIQYF
. TRBJ2-7 . TRBV4-3 TGCGCCAGCAGCCAAGAATGGGGCACAGTAAGCTCCTACGAGCAGTACTTC CASSQEWGTVSSYEQYF
. TRBJ2-5 TRBD1 TRBV30 TGTGCCTGGACCGCGCGGGGACAGGGGGCTTTAGAGACCCAGTACTTC CAWTARGQGALETQYF
. TRBJ1-2 . TRBV7-9 TGTGCCAGCAGAGGGGTGGGCCATGGCTACACCTTC CASRGVGHGYTF
. TRBJ2-1 TRBD2 TRBV18 TGTGCCAGCTCGCTTCTAGCGGCCTCCTACAATGAGCAGTTCTTC CASSLLAASYNEQFF
. TRBJ2-3 . TRBV5-1 TGCGCCAGCAGCTTCAGGGACTCCACAGATACGCAGTATTTT CASSFRDSTDTQYF
. TRBJ1-3 . TRBV4-3 TGCGCCAGCAGCCAAGCCTTGCTAGTCTCTGGAAACACCATATATTTT CASSQALLVSGNTIYF
. TRBJ2-1 . TRBV19 TGTGCCAGTAGTTCCGGTCATGAGGCCAATGAGCAGTTCTTC CASSSGHEANEQFF
. TRBJ2-1 . TRBV3-1/TRBV3-2 TGTGCCAGCAGCCAACAAGCGCACACAAGTGAGCAGTTCTTC CASSQQAHTSEQFF
. TRBJ1-3 TRBD1 TRBV2 TGTGCCAGCAGGACAGGGGGATCTGGAAACACCATATATTTT CASRTGGSGNTIYF
. TRBJ2-3 TRBD2 TRBV5-1 TGCGCCAGCAGCTCTCCGCGAGGACTAGCGGACTCAGATACGCAGTATTTT CASSSPRGLADSDTQYF
few TRBJ1-1 . TRBV7-8 TGTGCCAGCAGCTCGCCAGGGGTCCTCACTGAAGCTTTCTTT CASSSPGVLTEAFF
. TRBJ1-1 . TRBV5-1 TGCGCCAGCAGCACCGCGGGGGGGATAGGAGCTTTCTTT CASSTAGGIGAFF
. TRBJ2-3 . TRBV10-3 TGTGCCATCAGCTTAGGGGCGCCAAGTTCAACAGATACGCAGTATTTT CAISLGAPSSTDTQYF
. TRBJ1-5 TRBD1 TRBV19 TGTGCCAGTAGTGCCCGGGACAGGGGGCTCAGCAATCAGCCCCAGCATTTT CASSARDRGLSNQPQHF
. TRBJ2-1 TRBD1 TRBV4-2 TGTGCCAGCAGCGCGCAGGGGGCTGGTGAGCAGTTCTTC CASSAQGAGEQFF
once TRBJ2-6 . TRBV6-2/TRBV6-3 TGTGCCAGCAGTCGGGGGGCTGGAGGGGCCAACGTCCTGACTTTC CASSRGAGGANVLTF
. TRBJ2-3 TRBD1 TRBV28 TGTGCCAGCAGTTTCGACAGGGGGGATACGCAGTATTTT CASSFDRGDTQYF
. TRBJ2-7 . TRBV6-5 TGTGCCAGCAGTTACAAGGGCCAGGGACTCTACGAGCAGTACTTC CASSYKGQGLYEQYF
. TRBJ1-2 TRBD1 TRBV6-5 TGTGCCAGCAGTCTACTCGACAGGGGGGGCTATGGCTACACCTTC CASSLLDRGGYGYTF
. TRBJ1-2 . TRBV11-2 TGTGCCAGCAGCTCCCCGCGGGGGGGTTATGGCTACACCTTC CASSSPRGGYGYTF
many TRBJ1-1 . TRBV12-3/TRBV12-4 TGTGCCAGCAGTTCCCTTAGAGCCACTGAAGCTTTCTTT CASSSLRATEAFF